Below are 29 T cell receptor beta chains sequenced from a single sample in a study of shared clonotypes between healthy human individuals. Positive CCR7 selection of CD45RO-negative cells yielded the naive CD8 cells, and terminally differentiated effector memory CD45RA+ cells were excluded. Libraries were prepared by immunoSEQ multiplex PCR; TCRdb keeps only in-frame clonotypes and omits some of them. Seen here are about 800,000 clones, about 96% observed once, and the top ten hold less than 0.25%. Sequenced material: naive CD8+ T cells sorted from blood. The receptors stem from a man aged 25 to 45 in good health.

The rearrangement links TRBV7-9 to TRBJ2-1, with a possible D match to TRBD1 (5 bases). The germline V gene has CDR1 SEHNR and CDR2 FQNEAQ (reference sequence). V lost 8 bases to trimming and J lost 6 bases, with 11 bases between them. The CDR3 has 12 residues. The CDR3 DNA follows: TGTGCCAGCGAGAAGGGGCTCAATGAGCAGTTCTTC. It yields the protein CASEKGLNEQFF.

The V and J genes are TRBV30 and TRBJ2-5, with D tentatively TRBD1 or TRBD2 (6 bases each). Trimming stripped 0 bases from V and 5 bases from J, with 13 bases between. There are 14 residues in the CDR3. The germline V gene encodes CDR1 GTSNPN and CDR2 SVGIG (reference sequence). The CDR3 nucleotides are TGTGCCTGGAGTGTCGTCAGGGGAGGCGAGACCCAGTACTTC. It yields the protein CAWSVVRGGETQYF. The full variable domain, with the rest looked up from reference TRBV30 and TRBJ2-5, is SQTIHQWPATLVQPVGSPLSLECTVEGTSNPNLYWYRQAAGRGLQLLFYSVGIGQISSEVPQNLSASRPQDRQFILSSKKLLLSDSGFYLCAWSVVRGGETQYFGPGTRLLVL.

This clone has just one count. This chain connects TRBV7-9 to TRBJ2-7, with 8 bases matching TRBD1. The CDR3 totals 16 residues. J lost 7 bases, V lost 4 bases, and 15 bases had no gene match. In germline, CDR1 is SEHNR, CDR2 FQNEAQ (reference sequence). In DNA form, the CDR3 reads TGTGCCAGCAGCTCCCCCGCGGCAGGGGGCCTGGGGGAGCAGTACTTC. Protein sequence: CASSSPAAGGLGEQYF. Full variable domain (outside the CDR3, taken from reference TRBV7-9 and TRBJ2-7): DTGVSQNPRHKITKRGQNVTFRCDPISEHNRLYWYRQTLGQGPEFLTYFQNEAQLEKSRLLSDRFSAERPKGSFSTLEIQRTEQGDSAMYLCASSSPAAGGLGEQYFGPGTRLTVT.

Remarks on this clone: Other DNA sequences in this specimen translate into the identical CDR3. This rearrangement joins TRBV27 to TRBJ2-1; D is uncertain. The CDR3 sequence is 14 residues long. The germline V and J ends were trimmed by 2 bases and 0 bases, with 5 bases remaining between them. In germline, CDR1 is MNHEY, CDR2 SMNVEV (reference sequence). The CDR3 DNA is TGTGCCAGCAGTTTAGGCAGCTCCTACAATGAGCAGTTCTTC. Amino acids: CASSLGSSYNEQFF.

This clone showed up just once. J is TRBJ2-7 and V is TRBV4-3, with 8 bases lining up with TRBD2. The V gene's germline CDR1 is LGHNA and CDR2 YSLEER. The CDR3 runs 18 residues. Losses at the gene ends were 1 base for V and 3 bases for J; bases not matched to a gene: 14. CDR3 coding DNA: TGCGCCAGCAGCCAAGTGGCCGAGCGGGGGCCGTCGGTCTACGAGCAGTACTTC. Residues: CASSQVAERGPSVYEQYF.

The V gene is TRBV11-2, the J gene TRBJ2-5; either TRBD1 or TRBD2 may fit D (5 bases each). The CDR3 runs 13 residues. Germline CDR1 is SGHAT and CDR2 is FQNNGV. V was cut by 1 base and J by 5 bases, with 8 bases left in between. The CDR3 bases are TGTGCCAGCAGCTTAGTTTGGGGGGAGACCCAGTACTTC. Protein: CASSLVWGETQYF.

V gene TRBV9 combines with J gene TRBJ2-4; D is possibly TRBD2 (6 bases). Germline V gene lookup returns CDR1 SGDLS and CDR2 YYNGEE. The CDR3 is 14 amino acids. V was pared by 0 bases and J by 4 bases, with 8 bases between. CDR3 bases: TGTGCCAGCAGCGTAGTACGGGAGAAAAACATTCAGTACTTC. It yields the protein CASSVVREKNIQYF.

The chain couples TRBV6-5 to TRBJ2-1, with D perhaps matching TRBD1 (6 bases). The V gene lost 2 bases and the J gene lost 9 bases, with 11 bases spanning the gap. The CDR3 loop spans 13 amino acids. Germline V gene data show CDR1 as MNHEY and CDR2 as SVGAGI. CDR3 loop: CASSYGMGAEQFF. The CDR3 region has the DNA TGTGCCAGCAGTTACGGTATGGGGGCTGAGCAGTTCTTC.

Only one count was recorded for this clone. The chain carries TRBV11-2 and TRBJ2-3; no clear D gene. Germline values: CDR1 SGHAT, CDR2 FQNNGV. The length of the CDR3 is 15 residues. Trimming shortened V by 0 bases and J by 3 bases, and 10 bases separated the two germline ends. This chain's CDR3 is CASSLEQMWTDTQYF. DNA for the CDR3: TGTGCCAGCAGCTTAGAGCAGATGTGGACAGATACGCAGTATTTT. Combining the CDR3 with reference TRBV11-2 and TRBJ2-3 gives the whole variable domain EAGVAQSPRYKIIEKRQSVAFWCNPISGHATLYWYQQILGQGPKLLIQFQNNGVVDDSQLPKDRFSAERLKGVDSTLKIQPAKLEDSAVYLCASSLEQMWTDTQYFGPGTRLTVL.

J is TRBJ2-1 and V is TRBV28, with a weak D call TRBD1 (6 bases). Germline V CDR1 and CDR2: MDHEN, SYDVKM. V was trimmed by 6 bases and J by 1 base, leaving 16 bases between them. The CDR3 has 16 residues. CDR3 sequence: CASSPPQGWSYNEQFF. The CDR3, as DNA: TGTGCCAGCAGCCCTCCGCAGGGGTGGTCCTACAATGAGCAGTTCTTC.

This clone appeared a single time. In DNA, the CDR3 is TGCAGCGTTGTGGGATTGGACACTGAAGCTTTCTTT. It yields the protein CSVVGLDTEAFF. V and J are TRBV29-1 and TRBJ1-1; D is undetermined. CDR1 is SQVTM, CDR2 ANQGSEA, per germline. Between the trimmed V and J ends, which lost 4 bases and 3 bases, there was a span of 9 bases. The CDR3 has 12 amino acids.

This clone was observed a handful of times. This rearrangement joins TRBV7-9 to TRBJ1-5; D not resolved. The CDR3 sequence is 15 residues long. Trimming stripped 6 bases from V and 2 bases from J, with 14 bases between. Looked up from germline, CDR1 is SEHNR and CDR2 is FQNEAQ (reference sequence). CDR3 in amino acids: CASSHDTPGNQPQHF. The CDR3 bases are TGTGCCAGCAGTCACGACACCCCGGGCAATCAGCCCCAGCATTTT.

The V gene is TRBV27, the J gene TRBJ2-7, with 11 bases fitting TRBD2. Looked up from germline, CDR1 is MNHEY and CDR2 is SMNVEV (reference sequence). After removal of 2 bases from V and 5 bases from J, the junction contained 8 bases not matched to a gene. The CDR3 has 16 residues. The CDR3 DNA is TGTGCCAGCAGTTTAAGGACTAGCGGGTTGGTGGACGAGCAGTACTTC. This gives the protein CASSLRTSGLVDEQYF.

The V call is TRBV11-2, the J call TRBJ2-2, with 10 bases that match TRBD2. The junction had 4 bases not matched to a gene; V was cut back by 5 bases and J by 1 base. Germline CDR1 is SGHAT and CDR2 is FQNNGV. This CDR3 contains 16 residues. In DNA form, the CDR3 reads TGTGCCAGCAGCACCCGGACTAGCGGGAACACCGGGGAGCTGTTTTTT. As protein: CASSTRTSGNTGELFF. Filled out from reference TRBV11-2 and TRBJ2-2, the complete variable domain reads EAGVAQSPRYKIIEKRQSVAFWCNPISGHATLYWYQQILGQGPKLLIQFQNNGVVDDSQLPKDRFSAERLKGVDSTLKIQPAKLEDSAVYLCASSTRTSGNTGELFFGEGSRLTVL.

The chain joins TRBV7-3 to TRBJ2-2; perhaps D is TRBD1 or TRBD2 (5 bases each). The germline CDR1 and CDR2 sequences are SGHTA and FQGTGA. The V end lost 7 bases, the J end lost 4 bases, and 13 bases lay between the germline ends. This CDR3 has 14 amino acids. This CDR3 reads CASKVRAGTGELFF. The CDR3 DNA sequence: TGTGCCAGCAAGGTCAGGGCGGGCACCGGGGAGCTGTTTTTT.

The rearrangement uses TRBV2 and TRBJ2-2; 8 bases align to TRBD1. V trimming: 7 bases; J trimming: 1 base; junction bases outside the gene matches: 11. The CDR3 is made up of 17 amino acids. Germline V gene lookup returns CDR1 SNHLY and CDR2 FYNNEI. CDR3 residues: CASIHRGNRKNTGELFF. In DNA form, the CDR3 reads TGTGCCAGCATTCACAGGGGGAATAGAAAGAACACCGGGGAGCTGTTTTTT.

The rearrangement uses TRBV20-1 and TRBJ2-3, with D unresolved. V was pared by 6 bases and J by 4 bases, with 5 bases between. This CDR3 has 10 amino acids. Germline CDR1 is DFQATT and CDR2 is SNEGSKA (reference sequence). This CDR3 is CSAQSDTQYF. In nucleotides, the CDR3 is TGCAGTGCCCAGTCAGATACGCAGTATTTT.

This chain links TRBV6-5 with TRBJ2-1; the match to TRBD2 covers 9 bases. The V gene's germline CDR1 is MNHEY and CDR2 SVGAGI. V was clipped by 2 bases and J by 6 bases; unmatched bases: 5. The CDR3 extends over 15 amino acids. For the CDR3, the DNA is TGTGCCAGCAGTTACGGGAGCGGGAGGTCCAATGAGCAGTTCTTC. It translates to CASSYGSGRSNEQFF.

This clone was picked up a small number of times. The chain carries TRBV18 and TRBJ2-7; D is possibly TRBD1 (8 bases). The V gene's germline CDR1 is KGHSH and CDR2 LQKENI. CDR3 length: 16 amino acids. V was cut by 5 bases and J by 3 bases, with 20 bases left in between. CDR3: CASSSREQGGDYEQYF. Here the CDR3 DNA reads TGTGCCAGCTCATCAAGGGAACAGGGGGGGGACTACGAGCAGTACTTC.

In its sample, this clone was seen once. The rearrangement links TRBV30 to TRBJ1-1, with TRBD1 matching 11 bases. V shed 1 base and J 6 bases; nucleotides not matched to a gene: 7. This CDR3 has 15 residues. Germline CDR1 GTSNPN, CDR2 SVGIG (reference sequence). CDR3 amino acids: CAWSGGDRGFAEAFF. The CDR3 DNA reads as TGTGCCTGGAGTGGCGGGGACAGGGGGTTTGCTGAAGCTTTCTTT.

The V gene is TRBV6-5, the J gene TRBJ2-1; D ambiguous. There are 12 residues in the CDR3. Trimming shortened V by 0 bases and J by 13 bases, and 10 bases separated the two germline ends. The germline gives CDR1 MNHEY, CDR2 SVGAGI. This chain's CDR3 is CASSYSGRPQFF. The CDR3 DNA sequence: TGTGCCAGCAGTTACTCGGGCAGGCCCCAGTTCTTC.

V usage is TRBV6-5 and J usage is TRBJ2-3; TRBD2 matches 8 bases. This CDR3 comprises 15 residues. Germline V gene data show CDR1 as MNHEY and CDR2 as SVGAGI. The V and J ends lost 7 bases and 5 bases, in that order; junction bases with no gene match: 11. This CDR3 is CASTTSGGWVDTQYF. CDR3 sequence (DNA): TGTGCCAGCACCACAAGCGGGGGTTGGGTAGATACGCAGTATTTT.

This chain connects TRBV10-3 to TRBJ2-7; TRBD2 is a possible D gene (6 bases). Per the germline V gene, CDR1 is ENHRY and CDR2 is SYGVKD. This CDR3 spans 12 amino acids. The V end lost 11 bases, the J end lost 3 bases, and 14 bases lay between the germline ends. This CDR3 reads CASRTGDYEQYF. CDR3 coding DNA: TGTGCCTCCCGTACGGGGGACTACGAGCAGTACTTC.

The rearrangement links TRBV27 to TRBJ1-4; D unclear. The CDR3 is 16 amino acids. Germline CDR1 and CDR2: MNHEY and SMNVEV (reference sequence). With 4 bases removed from V and 6 bases from J, the gap between germline ends came to 18 bases. The CDR3 sequence: CASSSLRLGWHEKLFF. As DNA, the CDR3 is TGTGCCAGCAGTTCCCTCCGTTTGGGGTGGCATGAAAAACTGTTTTTT.

The chain carries TRBV28 and TRBJ1-5; TRBD1 might be the D (5 bases). With 5 bases removed from V and 6 bases from J, the gap between germline ends came to 14 bases. The CDR3 runs to 14 residues. Germline CDR1 is MDHEN and CDR2 is SYDVKM. CDR3 sequence: CASSETGRGQPQHF. CDR3 nucleotides: TGTGCCAGCAGTGAAACAGGCCGAGGTCAGCCCCAGCATTTT. Based on the CDR3 plus reference TRBV28 and TRBJ1-5, the full variable domain is DVKVTQSSRYLVKRTGEKVFLECVQDMDHENMFWYRQDPGLGLRLIYFSYDVKMKEKGDIPEGYSVSREKKERFSLILESASTNQTSMYLCASSETGRGQPQHFGDGTRLSIL.

V usage is TRBV28 and J usage is TRBJ2-1; no definite D call. V lost 5 bases, J lost 1 base, and 12 bases lay in between. CDR1 is MDHEN and CDR2 is SYDVKM in the germline V gene. The CDR3 has 15 amino acids. CDR3 sequence reads: CASSPPRVSYNEQFF. The CDR3 nucleotides read TGTGCCAGCAGTCCCCCCCGGGTGTCCTACAATGAGCAGTTCTTC.

The rearrangement links TRBV11-3 to TRBJ2-6; no clear D. Germline V gives CDR1 SGHNT, CDR2 YENEEA. The CDR3 is made up of 14 amino acids. Trimming shortened V by 2 bases and J by 4 bases, and 6 bases separated the two germline ends. The CDR3 DNA is TGTGCCAGCAGCTTAACGGCCGGGGCCAACGTCCTGACTTTC. This gives the protein CASSLTAGANVLTF.

This rearrangement joins TRBV9 to TRBJ1-5; possibly TRBD1 for D (6 bases). The CDR3 length is 15 residues. Germline CDR1 and CDR2: SGDLS and YYNGEE. Trimming took 4 bases from V and 0 from J, leaving 11 bases between them. The CDR3, as DNA: TGTGCCAGCAGCCCAACAGGGAATAGCAATCAGCCCCAGCATTTT. It translates to CASSPTGNSNQPQHF. The full variable domain, its missing parts supplied by reference TRBV9 and TRBJ1-5, is DSGVTQTPKHLITATGQRVTLRCSPRSGDLSVYWYQQSLDQGLQFLIQYYNGEERAKGNILERFSAQQFPDLHSELNLSSLELGDSALYFCASSPTGNSNQPQHFGDGTRLSIL.

The rearrangement links TRBV29-1 to TRBJ1-1, with 8 bases aligning to TRBD1. The junction had 14 bases not matched to a gene; V was cut back by 3 bases and J by 11 bases. This CDR3 has 14 residues. CDR1 is SQVTM and CDR2 is ANQGSEA in the germline V gene. The CDR3: CSVDLRDRSLRAFF. As DNA, the CDR3 is TGCAGCGTTGACCTCCGGGACAGGAGTTTAAGGGCTTTCTTT.